This T cell receptor beta chain was obtained from a study of regulatory T cells in long-lasting Graves disease. Findings of the study overall: Persistent patients shared more public clonotypes (2,741) than new patients (roughly 1,000).

The CDR3 contains 16 residues. Germline V lookup: CDR1 ENHRY, CDR2 SYGVKD. V dropped 0 bases and J dropped 0 bases, with 8 bases sitting between them. Documented time point: persistent/refractory GD, antithyroid drugs over 5 years with positive TRAb. Extracted RNA from PBMCs served as the source of the TCR library. Ten or more counts support this clonotype. Its antigen is not identified. Arm-PCR of CDR3 regions and iRepertoire HTBI primers were the basis on which TCR beta libraries were built. Via MiXCR, TCRdb re-called the multiplex PCR reads, giving one row per CDR3 protein. The sample holds approximately 360,000 distinct CDR3 sequences, roughly 23% seen once.

The gene calls are TRBV10-3 and TRBJ2-2; D gene uncertain. The starting material was peripheral blood mononuclear cells (PBMCs), obtained when the disease was refractory, from a patient treated with antithyroid drugs. The sequence came from a woman in her 40s with Graves disease. The CDR3 sequence is CAISESGTPNTGELFF. CDR3 nucleotide sequence: TGTGCCATCAGTGAGTCGGGCACCCCGAACACCGGGGAGCTGTTTTTT.